These 29 T cell receptor beta chains came from one sample sequenced in a study of shared clonotypes between healthy human individuals. It was CD45RO-negative cells, positively selected for CCR7, that made up naive CD8 cells, with terminally differentiated effector memory CD45RA+ cells excluded. TCRdb keeps only in-frame clones here, not all; method: immunoSEQ multiplex PCR. The table lists around 620,000 clones, roughly 96% of them singletons. Sequenced material: naive CD8+ T cells sorted from blood. All receptors come from a woman aged 30 to 39 in good health.

This clone was found once. CDR3 in DNA: TGTGCCAGCAGTTACTCCATAGACGACGAGCAGTACTTC. It codes for CASSYSIDDEQYF. The chain recombines TRBV6-5 with TRBJ2-7; no firm D call. Germline V gene lookup returns CDR1 MNHEY and CDR2 SVGAGI. CDR3 length equals 13 residues. V lost 0 bases to trimming and J lost 5 bases, with 8 bases between them.

The chain employs TRBV7-9 and TRBJ2-1; TRBD2 agrees at 9 bases. Germline trimming cut 6 bases from V and 0 bases from J; bases unmatched to any gene: 6. The CDR3 is 16 residues long. The germline V gene has CDR1 SEHNR and CDR2 FQNEAQ (reference sequence). CDR3 sequence reads: CASSHLAGYSYNEQFF. DNA for the CDR3: TGTGCCAGCAGTCACCTAGCGGGGTACTCCTACAATGAGCAGTTCTTC.

This clone was seen only once. The chain carries TRBV28 and TRBJ1-4; TRBD1 matches 7 bases. The CDR3 totals 19 residues. CDR1 and CDR2 from the germline V gene are MDHEN and SYDVKM. V lost 5 bases, J lost 4 bases, and 19 bases stayed unmatched. For the CDR3, the DNA is TGTGCCAGCAGTCCCCATTACGGGACAGACTCACCACTTAATGAAAAACTGTTTTTT. Protein sequence: CASSPHYGTDSPLNEKLFF.

This chain uses TRBV6-6 with TRBJ2-1; D unclear. With 5 bases removed from V and 4 bases from J, the gap between germline ends came to 9 bases. The germline gives CDR1 MNHNY, CDR2 SVGAGI (reference sequence). This CDR3 region has 13 residues. CDR3 nucleotides: TGTGCCAGCAGTAGCCTAGATTACAATGAGCAGTTCTTC. Translating it yields CASSSLDYNEQFF.

The rearrangement joins TRBV7-9 to TRBJ2-7; perhaps TRBD2 as D (6 bases). Germline loops: CDR1 SEHNR, CDR2 FQNEAQ (reference sequence). Trimming left V 4 bases short and J 3 bases short, with 13 bases between. The CDR3 extends over 14 amino acids. CDR3 sequence reads: CASSSTGTGYEQYF. For the CDR3, the DNA is TGTGCCAGCAGCTCTACCGGGACTGGCTACGAGCAGTACTTC.

The genes are TRBV7-9 and TRBJ2-1; 8 positions match TRBD1. Germline V lookup: CDR1 SEHNR, CDR2 FQNEAQ (reference sequence). The CDR3 extends over 15 amino acids. The ends lost 5 bases at V and 10 bases at J; junction bases unmatched: 13. The CDR3 loop is CASSHRDRPGWEQFF. The CDR3 DNA sequence: TGTGCCAGCAGCCACCGGGACAGGCCTGGGTGGGAGCAGTTCTTC. Together with reference TRBV7-9 and TRBJ2-1, the CDR3 gives the full variable domain: DTGVSQNPRHKITKRGQNVTFRCDPISEHNRLYWYRQTLGQGPEFLTYFQNEAQLEKSRLLSDRFSAERPKGSFSTLEIQRTEQGDSAMYLCASSHRDRPGWEQFFGPGTRLTVL.

The chain is built from TRBV7-2 and TRBJ2-5; no clear D. The J call may be faulty, since TRBJ2-7 better matches the DNA end. CDR3 length: 14 amino acids. Per germline, CDR1 SGHTA and CDR2 FQGNSA. This CDR3 is CASSLGLLSYEQYF. CDR3 DNA sequence: TGTGCCAGCAGCTTAGGTCTTCTCTCCTACGAGCAGTACTTC.

The chain recombines TRBV7-8 with TRBJ1-1, with 7 bases identical to TRBD1. Germline values: CDR1 SGHVS, CDR2 FQNEAQ. CDR3 length equals 15 residues. Trimming removed 5 bases from V and 0 bases from J; junction bases left unmatched: 6. The CDR3 is CASSPMTGLNTEAFF. The CDR3 DNA reads as TGTGCCAGCAGCCCGATGACAGGGTTGAACACTGAAGCTTTCTTT.

About this clone itself: The same CDR3 is also encoded by other DNA sequences in this sample. This chain connects TRBV6-1 to TRBJ2-7; D gene unclear. Germline assignment: CDR1 MNHNS and CDR2 SASEGT. The CDR3 spans 11 residues. Trimming took 0 bases from V and 7 from J, leaving 4 bases between them. Here the CDR3 reads CASSEAGEQYF. The CDR3 nucleotides read TGTGCCAGCAGTGAAGCTGGGGAGCAGTACTTC.

The gene calls are TRBV7-8 and TRBJ2-3; the D is unclear. Trimming took 3 bases from V and 12 from J, leaving 13 bases between them. This CDR3 contains 12 residues. Germline V gene data show CDR1 as SGHVS and CDR2 as FQNEAQ. The CDR3: CASSLLLKRQYF. CDR3 nucleotides: TGTGCCAGCAGCTTGCTCCTTAAACGTCAGTATTTT.

The genes are TRBV5-1 and TRBJ1-4, with D tentatively TRBD1 (6 bases). This CDR3 is 16 amino acids long. Trimming left V 1 base short and J 3 bases short, with 13 bases between. Per germline, CDR1 SGHRS and CDR2 YFSETQ. CDR3 nucleotides: TGCGCCAGCAGCTTGCCAGTAGGACAGCCTAATGAAAAACTGTTTTTT. Translation: CASSLPVGQPNEKLFF. The full variable domain, rest sourced from reference TRBV5-1 and TRBJ1-4, is KAGVTQTPRYLIKTRGQQVTLSCSPISGHRSVSWYQQTPGQGLQFLFEYFSETQRNKGNFPGRFSGRQFSNSRSEMNVSTLELGDSALYLCASSLPVGQPNEKLFFGSGTQLSVL.

The rearrangement uses TRBV19 and TRBJ2-2; maybe TRBD2 (5 bases). CDR3 length: 14 residues. The V end was cut by 3 bases, the J end by 3 bases, with 8 bases between. Germline V gene lookup returns CDR1 LNHDA and CDR2 SQIVND (reference sequence). The CDR3 protein is CASSMASYTGELFF. The CDR3, as DNA: TGTGCCAGTAGTATGGCTAGCTACACCGGGGAGCTGTTTTTT.

This chain links TRBV5-4 with TRBJ1-2; maybe TRBD1 (6 bases). Between the trimmed V and J ends, which lost 3 bases and 4 bases, there was a span of 16 bases. The CDR3 sequence is 15 residues long. Looked up from germline, CDR1 is SGHNT and CDR2 is YYREEE (reference sequence). CDR3: CASSWDTTGGYGYTF. Here the CDR3 DNA reads TGTGCCAGCAGCTGGGACACGACTGGTGGCTATGGCTACACCTTC.

This sequence joins TRBV7-6 and TRBJ2-7; a possible D gene is TRBD1 (6 bases). The V gene's germline CDR1 is SGHVS and CDR2 FNYEAQ. The CDR3 totals 15 residues. The V end lost 6 bases, the J end lost 3 bases, and 18 bases lay between the germline ends. CDR3 coding DNA: TGTGCCAGCAGTTTCGAGGACAGAAACGGCTACGAGCAGTACTTC. Encoded protein: CASSFEDRNGYEQYF. Full variable domain (outside the CDR3, taken from reference TRBV7-6 and TRBJ2-7): GAGVSQSPRYKVTKRGQDVALRCDPISGHVSLYWYRQALGQGPEFLTYFNYEAQQDKSGLPNDRFSAERPEGSISTLTIQRTEQRDSAMYRCASSFEDRNGYEQYFGPGTRLTVT.

Remarks on this clone: This sample includes further DNA sequences coding for the same CDR3. This chain links TRBV4-1 with TRBJ2-2, with 8 bases matching TRBD1. V shed 4 bases and J 1 base; nucleotides not matched to a gene: 2. CDR1 MGHRA and CDR2 YSYEKL come from the germline V gene. The CDR3 has 15 residues. The CDR3 DNA follows: TGCGCCAGCAGCCCAGGGACAGGGAACACCGGGGAGCTGTTTTTT. This codes for CASSPGTGNTGELFF.

The rearrangement uses TRBV11-3 and TRBJ2-5, with 7 positions matching TRBD2. The CDR3 runs to 15 residues. Germline V gene lookup returns CDR1 SGHNT and CDR2 YENEEA. The J segment lost 0 bases and the V segment lost 1 base, leaving 2 bases of the junction unmatched. DNA for the CDR3: TGTGCCAGCAGCTTAGTTGGGGGGGACCAAGAGACCCAGTACTTC. Residues: CASSLVGGDQETQYF.

V usage is TRBV30 and J usage is TRBJ2-7; 12 positions agree with TRBD2. The CDR3 is 15 amino acids. Trimming at V came to 3 bases and at J to 5 bases, leaving 8 bases not matched to a gene. From germline, CDR1 is GTSNPN and CDR2 SVGIG (reference sequence). CDR3 protein: CAWSRSSGRAHEQYF. CDR3 coding DNA: TGTGCCTGGAGCCGCTCTAGCGGGAGGGCCCACGAGCAGTACTTC.

This clone has only one observation. This rearrangement joins TRBV7-9 to TRBJ1-3; D remains unclear. With 0 bases removed from V and 0 bases from J, the gap between germline ends came to 6 bases. The CDR3 is 15 amino acids. The germline CDR1 and CDR2 sequences are SEHNR and FQNEAQ (reference sequence). CDR3 sequence (DNA): TGTGCCAGCAGCTTAGCAGGGCGCTCTGGAAACACCATATATTTT. This gives the protein CASSLAGRSGNTIYF.

The chain's CDR3 is CASSQDLGGNQPQHF. The CDR3 DNA is TGCGCCAGCAGCCAAGATCTAGGCGGTAATCAGCCCCAGCATTTT. The chain employs TRBV4-1 and TRBJ1-5, with unresolved D. The CDR3 covers 15 residues. The germline V and J ends were trimmed by 0 bases and 4 bases, with 10 bases remaining between them. CDR1 is MGHRA and CDR2 is YSYEKL in the germline V gene.

The V and J genes are TRBV4-2 and TRBJ2-1, with 10 bases that match TRBD2. The junction had 9 bases not matched to a gene; V was cut back by 5 bases and J by 5 bases. The CDR3 covers 16 residues. Germline loops: CDR1 LGHNA, CDR2 YNFKEQ. In nucleotides, the CDR3 is TGTGCCAGCAGCGCTCGAACTAGCGGGAAGGACAATGAGCAGTTCTTC. Translated: CASSARTSGKDNEQFF.

The rearrangement joins TRBV28 to TRBJ1-5, with TRBD1 as a possible D gene (5 bases). V was trimmed by 6 bases and J by 3 bases, leaving 15 bases between them. CDR1 is MDHEN, CDR2 SYDVKM, per germline. The CDR3 has 15 residues. The DNA of the CDR3 is TGTGCCAGCAGGCCCCAAGGGGTCCTCAATCAGCCCCAGCATTTT. Translated, it gives CASRPQGVLNQPQHF.

V and J are TRBV10-3 and TRBJ2-7; either TRBD1 or TRBD2 may supply D (5 bases each). V gave up 8 bases and J gave up 3 bases, with 14 bases separating them. Germline lookup yields CDR1 ENHRY and CDR2 SYGVKD. The CDR3 contains 13 residues. This CDR3 is CAILRDRNYEQYF. The CDR3 bases are TGTGCCATCCTCCGGGACCGGAACTACGAGCAGTACTTC.

Here the CDR3 DNA reads TGTGCCAGCAGCGTACATGACGGTTACAGCTATAACTATGGCTACACCTTC. Protein sequence: CASSVHDGYSYNYGYTF. The V call is TRBV9, the J call TRBJ1-2; no firm D call. Germline loops: CDR1 SGDLS, CDR2 YYNGEE. The CDR3 loop spans 17 amino acids. V lost 1 base, J lost 1 base, and 17 bases lay in between.

This chain joins TRBV28 and TRBJ2-7; D gene unclear. CDR1 and CDR2 from the germline V gene are MDHEN and SYDVKM. The V end was cut by 3 bases, the J end by 3 bases, with 18 bases between. The CDR3 runs 16 residues. The DNA of the CDR3 is TGTGCCAGCAGTTTGCTAGGTCCGTCTTTAGGCTACGAGCAGTACTTC. Translating gives CASSLLGPSLGYEQYF.

The table lists this clone with a count of one. This chain joins TRBV4-2 and TRBJ2-1; 8 bases map to TRBD2. The trim removed 0 bases at V and 5 bases at J, leaving 12 bases unmatched. The germline V gene has CDR1 LGHNA and CDR2 YNFKEQ. The CDR3 has 18 residues. The CDR3 is CASSQDPSSGVAHNEQFF. The CDR3 coding sequence is TGTGCCAGCAGCCAAGATCCTAGTAGCGGGGTGGCACACAATGAGCAGTTCTTC.

This sequence joins TRBV5-6 and TRBJ2-5, with a possible D match to TRBD2 (5 bases). Trimming removed 4 bases from V and 3 bases from J, with 10 bases in between. Germline V gene sequence: CDR1 SGHDT, CDR2 YYEEEE. This CDR3 is built from 13 residues. The CDR3 nucleotides are TGTGCCAGCAGCCCGGAGGCGGAAGAGACCCAGTACTTC. It is translated as CASSPEAEETQYF.

The V call is TRBV28, the J call TRBJ2-5, with D perhaps matching TRBD1 (6 bases). Trimming removed 7 bases from V and 1 base from J, with 16 bases in between. CDR3 size: 15 residues. In germline, CDR1 is MDHEN, CDR2 SYDVKM. Here the CDR3 DNA reads TGTGCCAGCACGCCGGACAGAGCTTCCCAAGAGACCCAGTACTTC. Translating it yields CASTPDRASQETQYF.

This rearrangement joins TRBV6-5 to TRBJ2-2, with D possibly matching TRBD1 (6 bases). With 6 bases removed from V and 4 bases from J, the gap between germline ends came to 15 bases. Germline loops: CDR1 MNHEY, CDR2 SVGAGI. This CDR3 spans 15 amino acids. The CDR3 nucleotides read TGTGCCAGCAGCCAATGGCAGGGGCGCACCGGGGAGCTGTTTTTT. The encoded protein is CASSQWQGRTGELFF.

The chain uses TRBV29-1 and TRBJ2-2, with no clear D. V was trimmed by 7 bases and J by 1 base, leaving 10 bases between them. Per the germline V gene, CDR1 is SQVTM and CDR2 is ANQGSEA. The CDR3 loop spans 13 amino acids. The DNA for the CDR3 is TGCAGCGCCGCTGCGGTGAACACCGGGGAGCTGTTTTTT. The encoded protein is CSAAAVNTGELFF.